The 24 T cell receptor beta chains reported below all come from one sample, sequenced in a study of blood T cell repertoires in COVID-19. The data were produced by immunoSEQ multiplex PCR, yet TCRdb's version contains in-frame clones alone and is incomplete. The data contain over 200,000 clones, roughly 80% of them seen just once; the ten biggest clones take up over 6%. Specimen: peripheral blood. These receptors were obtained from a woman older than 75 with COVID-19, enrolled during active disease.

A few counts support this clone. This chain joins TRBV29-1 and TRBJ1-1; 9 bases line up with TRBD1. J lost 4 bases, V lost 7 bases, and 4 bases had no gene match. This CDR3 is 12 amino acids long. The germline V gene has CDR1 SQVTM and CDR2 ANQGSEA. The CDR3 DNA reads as TGCAGCGCCCGGACAGGGGTCACTGAAGCTTTCTTT. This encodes CSARTGVTEAFF. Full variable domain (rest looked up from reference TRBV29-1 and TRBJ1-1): SAVISQKPSRDICQRGTSLTIQCQVDSQVTMMFWYRQQPGQSLTLIATANQGSEATYESGFVIDKFPISRPNLTFSTLTVSNMSPEDSSIYLCSARTGVTEAFFGQGTRLTVV.

The CDR3 DNA follows: TGCGCCAGCAGCCCTGCGCTGACTAGCGGCCCTCGGGCGGAGACCCAGTACTTC. This codes for CASSPALTSGPRAETQYF. This chain uses TRBV5-1 with TRBJ2-5; 9 bases map to TRBD2. The V and J ends lost 4 bases and 5 bases, in that order; junction bases with no gene match: 18. Germline CDR1 is SGHRS and CDR2 is YFSETQ. The CDR3 consists of 18 residues. Full variable domain (missing parts from reference TRBV5-1 and TRBJ2-5): KAGVTQTPRYLIKTRGQQVTLSCSPISGHRSVSWYQQTPGQGLQFLFEYFSETQRNKGNFPGRFSGRQFSNSRSEMNVSTLELGDSALYLCASSPALTSGPRAETQYFGPGTRLLVL.

CDR3 nucleotide sequence: TGTGCCAGCAGTGAAGTGTTGATTTGGGCCGGGACACCAGGAAACACCATATATTTT. This encodes CASSEVLIWAGTPGNTIYF. The rearrangement links TRBV6-1 to TRBJ1-3; possible D gene TRBD1, 6 bases. CDR3 length equals 19 residues. CDR1 MNHNS and CDR2 SASEGT come from the germline V gene. The germline V and J ends were trimmed by 1 base and 4 bases, with 23 bases remaining between them.

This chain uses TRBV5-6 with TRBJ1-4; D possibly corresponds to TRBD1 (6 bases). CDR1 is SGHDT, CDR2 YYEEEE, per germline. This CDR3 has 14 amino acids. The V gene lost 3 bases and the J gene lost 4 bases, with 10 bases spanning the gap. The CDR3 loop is CASSSSGDNEKLFF. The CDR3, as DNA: TGTGCCAGCAGCTCATCAGGGGATAATGAAAAACTGTTTTTT.

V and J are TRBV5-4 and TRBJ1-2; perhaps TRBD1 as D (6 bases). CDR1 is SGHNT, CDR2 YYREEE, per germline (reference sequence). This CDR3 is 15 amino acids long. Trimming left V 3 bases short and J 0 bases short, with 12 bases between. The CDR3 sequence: CASSSWGGPNYGYTF. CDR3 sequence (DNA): TGTGCCAGCAGCTCCTGGGGGGGCCCTAACTATGGCTACACCTTC.

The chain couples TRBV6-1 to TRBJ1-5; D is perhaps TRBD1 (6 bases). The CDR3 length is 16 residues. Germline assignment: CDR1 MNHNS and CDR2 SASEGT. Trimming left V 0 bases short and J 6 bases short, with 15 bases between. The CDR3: CASSEAAGALGQPQHF. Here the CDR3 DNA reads TGTGCCAGCAGTGAAGCGGCAGGGGCGCTCGGTCAGCCCCAGCATTTT.

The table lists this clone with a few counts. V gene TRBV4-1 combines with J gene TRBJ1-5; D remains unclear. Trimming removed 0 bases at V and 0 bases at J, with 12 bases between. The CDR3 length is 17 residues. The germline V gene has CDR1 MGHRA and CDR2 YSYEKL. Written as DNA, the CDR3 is TGCGCCAGCAGCCAAGATCGGGGATCTTTTAGCAATCAGCCCCAGCATTTT. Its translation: CASSQDRGSFSNQPQHF.

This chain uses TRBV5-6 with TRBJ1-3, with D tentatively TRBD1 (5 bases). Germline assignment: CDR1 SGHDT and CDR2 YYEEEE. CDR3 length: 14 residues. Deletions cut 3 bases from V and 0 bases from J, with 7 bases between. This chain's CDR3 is CASSSTVSGNTIYF. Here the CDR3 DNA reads TGTGCCAGCAGCTCGACAGTCTCTGGAAACACCATATATTTT.

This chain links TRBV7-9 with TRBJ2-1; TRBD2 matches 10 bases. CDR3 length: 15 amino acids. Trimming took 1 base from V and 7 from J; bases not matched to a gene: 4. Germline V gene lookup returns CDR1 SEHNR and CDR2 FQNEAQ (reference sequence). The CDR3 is CASSLESGRANEQFF. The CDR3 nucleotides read TGTGCCAGCAGCTTAGAGAGCGGGAGGGCGAATGAGCAGTTCTTC.

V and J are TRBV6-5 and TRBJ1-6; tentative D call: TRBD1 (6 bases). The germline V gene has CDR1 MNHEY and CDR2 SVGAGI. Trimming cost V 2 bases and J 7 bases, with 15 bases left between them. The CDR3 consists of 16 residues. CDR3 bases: TGTGCCAGCAGTTACCTAAGGACAGTCCAGAATTCACCCCTCCACTTT. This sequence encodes CASSYLRTVQNSPLHF.

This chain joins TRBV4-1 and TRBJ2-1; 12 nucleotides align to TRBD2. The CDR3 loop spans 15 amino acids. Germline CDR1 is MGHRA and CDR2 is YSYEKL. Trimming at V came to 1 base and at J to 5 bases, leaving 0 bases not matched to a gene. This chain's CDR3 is CASSQGLAGDNEQFF. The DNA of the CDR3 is TGCGCCAGCAGCCAAGGACTAGCGGGGGACAATGAGCAGTTCTTC.

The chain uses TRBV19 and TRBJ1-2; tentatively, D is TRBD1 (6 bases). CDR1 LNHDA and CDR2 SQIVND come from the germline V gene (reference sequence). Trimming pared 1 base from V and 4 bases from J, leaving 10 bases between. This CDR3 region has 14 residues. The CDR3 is CASSIGTRGYGYTF. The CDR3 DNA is TGTGCCAGTAGTATAGGTACCAGGGGCTATGGCTACACCTTC. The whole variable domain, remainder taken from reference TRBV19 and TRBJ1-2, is DGGITQSPKYLFRKEGQNVTLSCEQNLNHDAMYWYRQDPGQGLRLIYYSQIVNDFQKGDIAEGYSVSREKKESFPLTVTSAQKNPTAFYLCASSIGTRGYGYTFGSGTRLTVV.

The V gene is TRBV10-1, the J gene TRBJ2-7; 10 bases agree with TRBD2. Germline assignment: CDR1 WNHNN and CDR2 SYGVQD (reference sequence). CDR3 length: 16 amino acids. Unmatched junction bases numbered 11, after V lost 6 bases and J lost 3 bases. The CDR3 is CASRAKTSGLFYEQYF. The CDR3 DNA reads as TGCGCCAGCAGGGCGAAGACTAGCGGGTTATTCTACGAGCAGTACTTC.

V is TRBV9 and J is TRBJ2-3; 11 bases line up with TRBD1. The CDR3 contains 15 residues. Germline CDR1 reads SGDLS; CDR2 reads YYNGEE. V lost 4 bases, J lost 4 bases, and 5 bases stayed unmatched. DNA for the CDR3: TGTGCCAGCAGCTCTCCGGACAGGGGGCCAGATACGCAGTATTTT. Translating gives CASSSPDRGPDTQYF.

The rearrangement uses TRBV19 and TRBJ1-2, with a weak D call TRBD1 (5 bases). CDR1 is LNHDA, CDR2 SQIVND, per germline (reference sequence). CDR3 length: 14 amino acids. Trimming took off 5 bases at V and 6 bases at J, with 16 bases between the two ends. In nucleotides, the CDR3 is TGTGCCAGTAGTCAACAGGTTTTAGCGGATGGCTACACCTTC. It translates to CASSQQVLADGYTF.

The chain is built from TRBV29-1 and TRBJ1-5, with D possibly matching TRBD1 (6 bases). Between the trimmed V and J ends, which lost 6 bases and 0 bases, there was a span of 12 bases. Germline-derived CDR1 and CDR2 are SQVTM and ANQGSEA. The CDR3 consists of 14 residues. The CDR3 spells CSVRTANSNQPQHF. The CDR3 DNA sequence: TGCAGCGTCCGGACAGCAAATAGCAATCAGCCCCAGCATTTT.

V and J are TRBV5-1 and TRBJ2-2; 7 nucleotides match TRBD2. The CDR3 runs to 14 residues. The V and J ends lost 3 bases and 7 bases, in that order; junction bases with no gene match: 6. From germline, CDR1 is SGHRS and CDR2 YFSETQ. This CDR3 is CASSSGGPGGELFF. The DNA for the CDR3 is TGCGCCAGCAGCTCGGGGGGACCAGGCGGGGAGCTGTTTTTT.

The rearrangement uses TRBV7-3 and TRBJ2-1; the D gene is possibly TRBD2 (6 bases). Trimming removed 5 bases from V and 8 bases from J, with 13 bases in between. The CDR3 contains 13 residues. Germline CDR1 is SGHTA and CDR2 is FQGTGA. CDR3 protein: CASSGGTLDEQFF. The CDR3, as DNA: TGTGCCAGCAGCGGAGGGACTCTGGATGAGCAGTTCTTC.

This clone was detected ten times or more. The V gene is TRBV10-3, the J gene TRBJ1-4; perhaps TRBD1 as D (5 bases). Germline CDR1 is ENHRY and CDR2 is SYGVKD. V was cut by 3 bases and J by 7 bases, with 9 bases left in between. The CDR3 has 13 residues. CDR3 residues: CAISEGTVEKLFF. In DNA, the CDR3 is TGTGCCATCAGTGAAGGGACTGTTGAAAAACTGTTTTTT.

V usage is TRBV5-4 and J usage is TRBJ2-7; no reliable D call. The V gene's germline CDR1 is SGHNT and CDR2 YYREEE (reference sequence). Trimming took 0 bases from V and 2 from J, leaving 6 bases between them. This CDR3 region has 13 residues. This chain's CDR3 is CASSLDRAYEQYF. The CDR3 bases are TGTGCCAGCAGCTTGGACAGAGCCTACGAGCAGTACTTC.

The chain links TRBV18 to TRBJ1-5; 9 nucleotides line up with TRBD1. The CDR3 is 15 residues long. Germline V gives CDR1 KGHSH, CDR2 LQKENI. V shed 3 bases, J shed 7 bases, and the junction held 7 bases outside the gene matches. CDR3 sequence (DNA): TGTGCCAGCTCACCTGGGACAGGGCGGTTCCAGCCCCAGCATTTT. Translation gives CASSPGTGRFQPQHF.

This CDR3 reads CASSMTGATGTDTQYF. In DNA, the CDR3 is TGTGCCAGTAGTATGACAGGGGCCACCGGCACAGATACGCAGTATTTT. The genes are TRBV19 and TRBJ2-3, with 8 bases fitting TRBD1. Germline V gene sequence: CDR1 LNHDA, CDR2 SQIVND (reference sequence). The CDR3 loop spans 16 amino acids. Trimming removed 3 bases from V and 1 base from J; junction bases left unmatched: 6. Looking up the rest from reference TRBV19 and TRBJ2-3 gives the full variable domain: DGGITQSPKYLFRKEGQNVTLSCEQNLNHDAMYWYRQDPGQGLRLIYYSQIVNDFQKGDIAEGYSVSREKKESFPLTVTSAQKNPTAFYLCASSMTGATGTDTQYFGPGTRLTVL.

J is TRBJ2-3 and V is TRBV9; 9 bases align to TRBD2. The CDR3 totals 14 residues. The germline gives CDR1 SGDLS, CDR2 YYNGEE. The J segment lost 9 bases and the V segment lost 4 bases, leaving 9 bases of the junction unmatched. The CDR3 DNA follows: TGTGCCAGCAGCTCCGCGGGGGGGCGTGGCACGCAGTATTTT. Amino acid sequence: CASSSAGGRGTQYF.

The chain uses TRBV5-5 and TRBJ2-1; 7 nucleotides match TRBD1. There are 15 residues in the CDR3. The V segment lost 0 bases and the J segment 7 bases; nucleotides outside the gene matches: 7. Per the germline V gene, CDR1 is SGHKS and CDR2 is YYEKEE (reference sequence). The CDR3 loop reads CASSLAKKGANEQFF. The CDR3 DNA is TGTGCCAGCAGCTTGGCAAAGAAGGGGGCGAATGAGCAGTTCTTC.